The present TCR beta chain was sequenced within a study of blood T cell repertoires in COVID-19. In Seattle, patients joined the study during active infection and were tracked longitudinally. Germline V gene data show CDR1 as LNHDA and CDR2 as SQIVND (reference sequence). V lost 5 bases and J lost 4; bases outside the gene matches: 9. The CDR3 loop spans 15 amino acids. Original analysis: Scientists estimated how many nucleated cells there were by amplifying reference gene primers. Profiling relied on immunoSEQ multiplex PCR, and the TCRdb table lists in-frame clones only, not all of them. Clone size and the V and J calls come from that table; the DNA yielded D and trimming. Found here are 100,000 to 150,000 clones, approximately 85% of them singletons; the top ten hold about a sixth.

The chain is built from TRBV19 and TRBJ2-5; TRBD1 matches 8 bases. Specimen: peripheral blood. The TCR comes from a man aged 25-45 years with COVID-19, enrolled during active disease. CDR3 in amino acids: CASSLGQGRPETQYF. CDR3 coding DNA: TGTGCCAGTAGTTTAGGACAGGGAAGGCCAGAGACCCAGTACTTC.